This T cell receptor (beta chain) was obtained from a study of T-cell reconstitution after alpha-beta-depleted transplantation in children. TCRbeta library construction was performed incorporating unique molecular identifiers. MiXCR, applied by TCRdb to the PCR reads, yields one record per CDR3 protein. Of a few hundred thousand distinct CDR3 sequences in the sample, roughly 6.6% are singletons; the top ten hold just over 5.5%. This clonotype has a count of ten or more. The TCR sequence derives from a boy aged 2 to 10 with acute lymphoblastic leukemia, due to receive a stem cell transplant. Sequenced here: PBMCs, sampled before TCRalphabeta/CD19-depleted stem cell transplant.

The CDR3 DNA reads TGCGCCAGCAGCCTACAGGGGGGCACAGATACGCAGTATTTT. Its protein product is CASSLQGGTDTQYF. The gene calls are TRBV5-1 and TRBJ2-3; 8 positions agree with TRBD1. Trimming took 4 bases from V and 1 from J; bases not matched to a gene: 2. Germline V gene lookup returns CDR1 SGHRS and CDR2 YFSETQ. The CDR3 runs to 14 residues.